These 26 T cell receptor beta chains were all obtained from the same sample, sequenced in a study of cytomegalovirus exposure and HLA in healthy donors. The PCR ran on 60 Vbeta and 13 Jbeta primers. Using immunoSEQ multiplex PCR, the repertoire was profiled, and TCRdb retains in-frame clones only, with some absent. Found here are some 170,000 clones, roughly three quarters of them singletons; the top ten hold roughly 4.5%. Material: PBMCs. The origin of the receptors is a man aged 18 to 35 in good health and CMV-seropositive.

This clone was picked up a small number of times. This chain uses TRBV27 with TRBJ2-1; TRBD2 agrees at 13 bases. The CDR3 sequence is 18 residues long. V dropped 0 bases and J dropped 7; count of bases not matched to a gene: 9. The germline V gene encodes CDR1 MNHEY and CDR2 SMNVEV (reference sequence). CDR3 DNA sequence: TGTGCCAGCAGTTTATCCCGGACTAGCGGGAGAATGAGGAATGAGCAGTTCTTC. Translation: CASSLSRTSGRMRNEQFF.

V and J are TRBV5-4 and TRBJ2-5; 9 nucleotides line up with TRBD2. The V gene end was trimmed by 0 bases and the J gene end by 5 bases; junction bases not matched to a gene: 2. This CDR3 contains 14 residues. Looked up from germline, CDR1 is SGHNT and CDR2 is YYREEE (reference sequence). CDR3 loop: CASSLEAGGETQYF. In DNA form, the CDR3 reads TGTGCCAGCAGCTTGGAAGCGGGAGGTGAGACCCAGTACTTC.

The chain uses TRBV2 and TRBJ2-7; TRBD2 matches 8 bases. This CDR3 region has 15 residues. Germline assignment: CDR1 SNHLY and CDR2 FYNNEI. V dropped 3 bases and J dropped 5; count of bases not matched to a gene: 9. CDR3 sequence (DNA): TGTGCCAGCAGTGACGGTCGCGGGAGGAAGAACGAGCAGTACGTC. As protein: CASSDGRGRKNEQYV.

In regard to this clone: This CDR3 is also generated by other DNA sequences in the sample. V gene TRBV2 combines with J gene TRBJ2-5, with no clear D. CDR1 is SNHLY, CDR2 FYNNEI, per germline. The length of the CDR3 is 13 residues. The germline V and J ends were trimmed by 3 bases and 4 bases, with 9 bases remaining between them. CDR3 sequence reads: CASSDQSSETQYF. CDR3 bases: TGTGCCAGCAGTGACCAGTCCTCAGAGACCCAGTACTTC.

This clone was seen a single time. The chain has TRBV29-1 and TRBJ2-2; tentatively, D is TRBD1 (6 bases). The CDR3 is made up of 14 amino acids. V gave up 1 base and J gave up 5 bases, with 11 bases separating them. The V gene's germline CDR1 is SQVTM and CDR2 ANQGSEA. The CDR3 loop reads CSVEGNTGTGELFF. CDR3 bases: TGCAGCGTTGAAGGGAACACAGGGACCGGGGAGCTGTTTTTT.

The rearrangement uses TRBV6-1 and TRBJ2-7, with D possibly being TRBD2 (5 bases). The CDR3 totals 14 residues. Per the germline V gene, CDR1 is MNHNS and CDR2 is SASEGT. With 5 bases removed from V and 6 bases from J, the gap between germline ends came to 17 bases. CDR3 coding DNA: TGTGCCAGCAGTTTCGAGGGTACGTATGGCGAGCAGTACGTC. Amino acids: CASSFEGTYGEQYV.

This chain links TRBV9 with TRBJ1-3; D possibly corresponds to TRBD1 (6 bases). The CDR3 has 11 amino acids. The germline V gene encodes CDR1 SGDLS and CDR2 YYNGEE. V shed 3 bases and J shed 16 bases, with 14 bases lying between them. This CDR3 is CASSASRDMYF. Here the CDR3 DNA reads TGTGCCAGCAGCGCCAGCCGGGACATGTATTTT.

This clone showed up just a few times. The CDR3 protein is CASSPPGFLDEQFF. In DNA, the CDR3 is TGTGCCAGCAGTCCCCCCGGGTTTTTGGATGAGCAGTTCTTC. V usage is TRBV6-6 and J usage is TRBJ2-1, with no clear D. Trimming shortened V by 5 bases and J by 8 bases, and 16 bases separated the two germline ends. This CDR3 region has 14 residues. Germline V CDR1 and CDR2: MNHNY, SVGAGI (reference sequence).

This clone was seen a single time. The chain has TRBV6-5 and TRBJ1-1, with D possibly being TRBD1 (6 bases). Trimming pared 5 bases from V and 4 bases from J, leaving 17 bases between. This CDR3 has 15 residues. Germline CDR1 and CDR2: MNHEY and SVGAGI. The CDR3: CASSTPGGGGTEAFF. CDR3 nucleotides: TGTGCCAGCAGTACCCCAGGAGGGGGGGGCACTGAAGCTTTCTTT.

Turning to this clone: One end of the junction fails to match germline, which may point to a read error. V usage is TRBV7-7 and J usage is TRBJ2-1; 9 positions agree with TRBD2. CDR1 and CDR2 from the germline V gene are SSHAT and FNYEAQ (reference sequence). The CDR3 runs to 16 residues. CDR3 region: CASSLDGGGEGNEQFF. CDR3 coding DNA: TGTGCTAGCAGCTTAGACGGCGGGGGGGAGGGCAATGAGCAGTTCTTC. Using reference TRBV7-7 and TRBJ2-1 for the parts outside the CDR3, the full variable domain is GAGVSQSPRYKVTKRGQDVTLRCDPISSHATLYWYQQALGQGPEFLTYFNYEAQPDKSGLPSDRFSAERPEGSISTLTIQRTEQRDSAMYRCASSLDGGGEGNEQFFGPGTRLTVL.

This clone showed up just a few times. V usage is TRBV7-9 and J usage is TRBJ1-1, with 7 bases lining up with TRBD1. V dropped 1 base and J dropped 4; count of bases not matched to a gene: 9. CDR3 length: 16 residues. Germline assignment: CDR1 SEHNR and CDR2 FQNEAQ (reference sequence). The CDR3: CASSLGQGSGGTEAFF. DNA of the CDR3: TGTGCCAGCAGCTTAGGACAGGGAAGCGGTGGCACTGAAGCTTTCTTT.

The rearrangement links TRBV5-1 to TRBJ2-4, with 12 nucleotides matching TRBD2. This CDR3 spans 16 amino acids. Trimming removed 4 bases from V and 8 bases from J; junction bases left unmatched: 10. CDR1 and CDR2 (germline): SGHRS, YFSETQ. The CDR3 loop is CASSPEATSGRDIQYF. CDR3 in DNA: TGCGCCAGCAGCCCGGAGGCGACTAGCGGGAGAGACATTCAGTACTTC.

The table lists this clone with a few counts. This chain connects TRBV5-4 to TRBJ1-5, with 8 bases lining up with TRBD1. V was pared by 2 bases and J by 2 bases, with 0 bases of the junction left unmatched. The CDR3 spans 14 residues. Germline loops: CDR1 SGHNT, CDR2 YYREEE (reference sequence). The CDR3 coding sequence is TGTGCCAGCAGCTTACAGGGGGGCAATCAGCCCCAGCATTTT. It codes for CASSLQGGNQPQHF.

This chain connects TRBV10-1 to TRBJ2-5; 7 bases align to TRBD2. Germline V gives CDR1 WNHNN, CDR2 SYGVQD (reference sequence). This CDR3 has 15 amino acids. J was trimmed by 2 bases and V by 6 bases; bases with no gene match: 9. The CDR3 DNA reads TGCGCCAGCAGACAAAAACGGGGAGGGCAAGAGACCCAGTACTTC. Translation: CASRQKRGGQETQYF.

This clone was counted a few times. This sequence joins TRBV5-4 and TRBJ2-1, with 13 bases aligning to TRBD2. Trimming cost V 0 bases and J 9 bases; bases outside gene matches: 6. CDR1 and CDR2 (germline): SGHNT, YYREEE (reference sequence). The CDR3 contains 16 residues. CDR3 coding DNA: TGTGCCAGCAGCTTGGCCACTAGCGGGAGGGCCAGTGAGCAGTTCTTC. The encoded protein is CASSLATSGRASEQFF. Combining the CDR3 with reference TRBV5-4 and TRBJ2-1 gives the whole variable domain ETGVTQSPTHLIKTRGQQVTLRCSSQSGHNTVSWYQQALGQGPQFIFQYYREEENGRGNFPPRFSGLQFPNYSSELNVNALELDDSALYLCASSLATSGRASEQFFGPGTRLTVL.

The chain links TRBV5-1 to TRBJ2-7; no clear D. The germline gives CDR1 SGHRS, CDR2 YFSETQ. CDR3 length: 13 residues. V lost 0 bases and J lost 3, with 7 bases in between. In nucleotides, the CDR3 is TGCGCCAGCAGCTTGGTGGAGTGCTACGAGCAGTACGTC. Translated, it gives CASSLVECYEQYV.

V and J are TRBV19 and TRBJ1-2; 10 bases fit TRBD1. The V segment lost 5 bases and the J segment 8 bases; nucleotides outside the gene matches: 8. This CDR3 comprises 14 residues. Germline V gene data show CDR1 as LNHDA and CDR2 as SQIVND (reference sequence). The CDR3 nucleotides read TGTGCCAGTAGTTCGTTCCGGGACAGGGGAGGCTACACCTTC. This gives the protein CASSSFRDRGGYTF.

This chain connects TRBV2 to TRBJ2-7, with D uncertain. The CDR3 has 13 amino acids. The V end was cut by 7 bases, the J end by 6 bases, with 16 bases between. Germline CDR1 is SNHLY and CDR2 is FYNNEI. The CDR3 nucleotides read TGTGCCAGCATTGTCCAAAGAGGCCTCGAGCAGTACGTC. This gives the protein CASIVQRGLEQYV.

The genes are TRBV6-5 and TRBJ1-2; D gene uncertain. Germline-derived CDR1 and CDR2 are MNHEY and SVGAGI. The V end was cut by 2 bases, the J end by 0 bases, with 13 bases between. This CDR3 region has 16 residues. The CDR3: CASSYHPRTSNYGYTF. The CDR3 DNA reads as TGTGCCAGCAGTTACCACCCCCGGACTTCTAACTATGGCTACACCTTC.

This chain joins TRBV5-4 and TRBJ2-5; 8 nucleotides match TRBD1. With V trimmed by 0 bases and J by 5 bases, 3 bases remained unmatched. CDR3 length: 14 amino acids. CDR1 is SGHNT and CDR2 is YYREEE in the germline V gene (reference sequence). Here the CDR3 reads CASSLGDRRETQYF. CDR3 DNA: TGTGCCAGCAGCTTGGGGGACAGGCGGGAGACCCAGTACTTC.

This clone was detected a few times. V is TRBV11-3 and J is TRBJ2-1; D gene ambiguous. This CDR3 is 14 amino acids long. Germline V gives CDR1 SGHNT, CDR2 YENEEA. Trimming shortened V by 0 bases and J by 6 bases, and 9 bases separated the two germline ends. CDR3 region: CASSLDLTGNEQFF. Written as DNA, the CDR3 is TGTGCCAGCAGCTTAGATCTAACCGGCAATGAGCAGTTCTTC.

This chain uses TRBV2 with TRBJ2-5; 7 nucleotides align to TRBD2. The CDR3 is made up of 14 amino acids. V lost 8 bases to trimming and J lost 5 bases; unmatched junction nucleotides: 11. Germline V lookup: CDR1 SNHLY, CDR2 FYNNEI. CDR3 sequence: CASQSGREGETQYF. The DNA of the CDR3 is TGTGCCAGCCAGAGTGGGAGGGAGGGGGAGACCCAGTACTTC.

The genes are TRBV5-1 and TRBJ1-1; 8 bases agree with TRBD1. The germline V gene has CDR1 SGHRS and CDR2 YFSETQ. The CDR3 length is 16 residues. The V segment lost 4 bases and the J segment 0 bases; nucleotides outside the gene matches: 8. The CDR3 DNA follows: TGCGCCAGCAGCGTAGGACAGGGAAGTCTGAACACTGAAGCTTTCTTT. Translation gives CASSVGQGSLNTEAFF.

CDR3 protein: CASSQTSEETQYF. CDR3 DNA: TGTGCCAGCAGCCAGACTAGCGAGGAGACCCAGTACTTC. The V gene is TRBV6-1, the J gene TRBJ2-5; 8 nucleotides match TRBD2. The CDR3 has 13 residues. In germline, CDR1 is MNHNS, CDR2 SASEGT. V shed 6 bases, J shed 5 bases, and the junction held 5 bases outside the gene matches.

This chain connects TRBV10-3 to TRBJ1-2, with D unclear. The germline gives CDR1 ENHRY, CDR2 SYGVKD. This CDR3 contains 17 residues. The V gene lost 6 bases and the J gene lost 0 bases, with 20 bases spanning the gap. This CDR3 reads CAIRARNTRGPNYGYTF. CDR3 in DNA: TGTGCCATCAGAGCTAGAAACACTCGAGGGCCTAACTATGGCTACACCTTC.

The CDR3 DNA follows: TGTGCCAGCAGCTTGTTTGGGGCAGGGGCTGGCTACACCTTC. The encoded protein is CASSLFGAGAGYTF. The genes are TRBV5-4 and TRBJ1-2; TRBD1 might be the D (6 bases). The CDR3 totals 14 residues. The germline gives CDR1 SGHNT, CDR2 YYREEE (reference sequence). V lost 1 base and J lost 7, with 14 bases in between.